The clone carrying this TCR beta chain was seen only a few times. The germline V and J ends were trimmed by 4 bases and 2 bases, with 10 bases remaining between them. CDR3 length equals 14 residues. The germline gives CDR1 SEHNR, CDR2 FQNEAQ (reference sequence). The source of the sample is a study of early T cells in non-severe SARS-CoV-2 infection. The protocol attached unique molecular identifiers to individual cDNA molecules. A single record per CDR3 protein comes from TCRdb applying MiXCR to the 5' RACE reads. The sample lists 50,000 or so distinct CDR3 sequences; roughly 4.5% were seen once. The sequencing sample was made of whole blood. This TCR was sampled from an adult who was a healthcare worker with PCR-confirmed SARS-CoV-2 infection or an uninfected control (not recorded which). The chain recombines TRBV7-9 with TRBJ2-3; D uncertain. Written as DNA, the CDR3 is TGTGCCAGCAGCTCCGAAGGAATCACAGATACGCAGTATTTT. It encodes CASSSEGITDTQYF.